Presented here are 27 T cell receptor beta chains from one specimen sequenced in a study of blood T cell repertoires in COVID-19. Clones were sequenced by immunoSEQ multiplex PCR, and TCRdb holds only the in-frame ones, with some missing. Of about 120,000 clones in the sample, just under 90% were seen once. Sequencing was performed on peripheral blood. These receptors originate from a woman in her 50s with acute or convalescent COVID-19.

This clone appeared a single time. V gene TRBV5-6 combines with J gene TRBJ2-3; possible D gene TRBD2, 6 bases. The germline CDR1 and CDR2 sequences are SGHDT and YYEEEE. V lost 0 bases and J 1 base, leaving 9 bases between the germline ends. CDR3 length: 15 residues. CDR3 region: CASSLGLAGTDTQYF. Written as DNA, the CDR3 is TGTGCCAGCAGCTTGGGCTTAGCGGGCACAGATACGCAGTATTTT.

This chain uses TRBV11-3 with TRBJ2-3, with D possibly being TRBD2 (5 bases). CDR3 length: 14 residues. From germline, CDR1 is SGHNT and CDR2 YENEEA. The germline V and J ends were trimmed by 5 bases and 8 bases, with 17 bases remaining between them. In nucleotides, the CDR3 is TGTGCCAGCAGCCAGGACTTCCTTCCCGGTACGCAGTATTTT. It codes for CASSQDFLPGTQYF.

The V call is TRBV4-1, the J call TRBJ1-4; 9 nucleotides agree with TRBD1. Germline CDR1 MGHRA, CDR2 YSYEKL. This CDR3 is 16 amino acids long. Trimming took 5 bases from V and 4 from J; bases not matched to a gene: 8. The DNA of the CDR3 is TGCGCCAGCAGCTTACCGGGACAGGGATTTAATGAAAAACTGTTTTTT. Translating gives CASSLPGQGFNEKLFF.

This clone has ten or more counts. V and J are TRBV19 and TRBJ2-7, with TRBD2 matching over 9 bases. CDR3 length equals 16 residues. Germline lookup yields CDR1 LNHDA and CDR2 SQIVND (reference sequence). Trimming cost V 7 bases and J 1 base; bases outside gene matches: 11. CDR3 nucleotide sequence: TGTGCCAGTAAAGATAGCGGGAGCGCTGGGTCCTACGAGCAGTACTTC. The encoded protein is CASKDSGSAGSYEQYF. The full variable domain, rest sourced from reference TRBV19 and TRBJ2-7, is DGGITQSPKYLFRKEGQNVTLSCEQNLNHDAMYWYRQDPGQGLRLIYYSQIVNDFQKGDIAEGYSVSREKKESFPLTVTSAQKNPTAFYLCASKDSGSAGSYEQYFGPGTRLTVT.

The chain employs TRBV9 and TRBJ2-7; 7 bases match TRBD2. In germline, CDR1 is SGDLS, CDR2 YYNGEE. CDR3 length: 14 residues. V dropped 4 bases and J dropped 2; count of bases not matched to a gene: 6. The CDR3 region is CASSPRGVTYEQYF. The CDR3 nucleotides read TGTGCCAGCAGCCCCCGGGGGGTGACCTACGAGCAGTACTTC.

The chain combines TRBV9 with TRBJ1-4, with TRBD1 matching 8 bases. Germline assignment: CDR1 SGDLS and CDR2 YYNGEE. V shed 0 bases, J shed 8 bases, and the junction held 3 bases outside the gene matches. This CDR3 has 14 residues. The CDR3 region is CASSVGTGKEKLFF. In DNA, the CDR3 is TGTGCCAGCAGCGTAGGGACAGGGAAGGAAAAACTGTTTTTT.

The chain uses TRBV28 and TRBJ2-1, with TRBD2 matching over 9 bases. From germline, CDR1 is MDHEN and CDR2 SYDVKM. Losses at the gene ends were 8 bases for V and 0 bases for J; bases not matched to a gene: 5. CDR3 length equals 15 residues. The CDR3 DNA reads TGTGCCAGCTGCTATAGCGGGAGCTCCTACAATGAGCAGTTCTTC. Translated, it gives CASCYSGSSYNEQFF.

This chain connects TRBV27 to TRBJ1-6; D possibly corresponds to TRBD1 (6 bases). The CDR3 totals 15 residues. The germline CDR1 and CDR2 sequences are MNHEY and SMNVEV (reference sequence). V shed 10 bases and J shed 7 bases, with 20 bases lying between them. CDR3 sequence: CATRQAFAQNSPLHF. The CDR3 DNA reads TGTGCCACCCGACAGGCCTTCGCTCAAAATTCACCCCTCCACTTT.

CDR3 coding DNA: TGTGCCAGCAGCCGGCAGGGGGCTAACTATGGCTACACCTTC. Translation: CASSRQGANYGYTF. The chain combines TRBV7-9 with TRBJ1-2; 7 bases line up with TRBD1. The CDR3 spans 14 residues. Trimming at V came to 5 bases and at J to 0 bases, leaving 3 bases not matched to a gene. CDR1 and CDR2 from the germline V gene are SEHNR and FQNEAQ (reference sequence).

This clone was detected once. The chain employs TRBV29-1 and TRBJ1-1, with a tentative D call TRBD1 (6 bases). V was trimmed by 7 bases and J by 1 base, leaving 13 bases between them. CDR1 SQVTM and CDR2 ANQGSEA come from the germline V gene. The CDR3 spans 13 residues. In nucleotides, the CDR3 is TGCAGCGCTTACAGGGCGGCGAACACTGAAGCTTTCTTT. It translates to CSAYRAANTEAFF.

This rearrangement joins TRBV3-1 (or the pseudogene TRBV3-2) to TRBJ2-5; 7 nucleotides agree with TRBD1. Looked up from germline, CDR1 is LGHDT and CDR2 is YNNKEL (reference sequence). Trimming at V came to 4 bases and at J to 1 base, leaving 0 bases not matched to a gene. This CDR3 has 13 residues. Here the CDR3 reads CASSRTGQETQYF. The DNA for the CDR3 is TGTGCCAGCAGCCGGACAGGCCAAGAGACCCAGTACTTC.

The V and J genes are TRBV3-1 (or the pseudogene TRBV3-2) and TRBJ1-2; no firm D call. Germline values: CDR1 LGHDT, CDR2 YNNKEL (reference sequence). The CDR3 is 14 residues long. The V gene lost 0 bases and the J gene lost 4 bases, with 9 bases spanning the gap. The CDR3 nucleotides read TGTGCCAGCAGCCAAGAAAGCGGGTTCTATGGCTACACCTTC. Protein product: CASSQESGFYGYTF.

The chain recombines TRBV6-5 with TRBJ2-5; 12 nucleotides align to TRBD2. CDR1 MNHEY and CDR2 SVGAGI come from the germline V gene. V gave up 5 bases and J gave up 3 bases; unmatched junction bases: 4. The CDR3 is made up of 15 amino acids. Here the CDR3 DNA reads TGTGCCAGCAGTCCTAGCGGGGGGGCCAAAGAGACCCAGTACTTC. As protein: CASSPSGGAKETQYF.

V and J are TRBV7-3 and TRBJ2-5; 9 bases are shared with TRBD2. Germline CDR1 SGHTA, CDR2 FQGTGA. This CDR3 region has 15 residues. The ends lost 0 bases at V and 5 bases at J; junction bases unmatched: 4. CDR3 nucleotide sequence: TGTGCCAGCAGCTTAACCCTAGCGGGGTTGGAGACCCAGTACTTC. It is translated as CASSLTLAGLETQYF.

The chain employs TRBV19 and TRBJ2-6; 9 bases line up with TRBD1. The ends lost 7 bases at V and 1 base at J; junction bases unmatched: 8. The germline V gene encodes CDR1 LNHDA and CDR2 SQIVND (reference sequence). This CDR3 is built from 17 residues. CDR3 sequence (DNA): TGTGCCAGTACGGTAACAGGGGGCGCTTCTGGGGCCAACGTCCTGACTTTC. Translated: CASTVTGGASGANVLTF.

The gene calls are TRBV30 and TRBJ1-5, with D unresolved. Germline assignment: CDR1 GTSNPN and CDR2 SVGIG (reference sequence). CDR3 size: 16 residues. V lost 2 bases, J lost 0 bases, and 14 bases lay in between. In DNA, the CDR3 is TGTGCCTGGAGTTTAGGAGGGCTATATAGCAATCAGCCCCAGCATTTT. Amino acids: CAWSLGGLYSNQPQHF. Looking up the rest from reference TRBV30 and TRBJ1-5 gives the full variable domain: SQTIHQWPATLVQPVGSPLSLECTVEGTSNPNLYWYRQAAGRGLQLLFYSVGIGQISSEVPQNLSASRPQDRQFILSSKKLLLSDSGFYLCAWSLGGLYSNQPQHFGDGTRLSIL.

This rearrangement joins TRBV6-2 or TRBV6-3 to TRBJ2-1; the D is unclear. The CDR3 covers 11 residues. Per the germline V gene, CDR1 is MNHEY and CDR2 is SVGEGT. The V and J ends lost 4 bases and 12 bases respectively, with 10 bases between them. CDR3 in amino acids: CASSSSTPQFF. The DNA for the CDR3 is TGTGCCAGCAGTTCTAGTACTCCGCAGTTCTTC.

This chain uses TRBV28 with TRBJ2-7; a weak D match, TRBD2 (5 bases). The V gene's germline CDR1 is MDHEN and CDR2 SYDVKM. V was shortened by 1 base and J by 0 bases, with 10 bases between the two germline ends. The CDR3 extends over 15 amino acids. The CDR3 region has the DNA TGTGCCAGCAGTTTATCATTTGAGGGCTCCTACGAGCAGTACTTC. Translating gives CASSLSFEGSYEQYF.

The gene calls are TRBV6-4 and TRBJ2-4, with no clear D. The CDR3 extends over 16 amino acids. Trimming shortened V by 3 bases and J by 0 bases, and 12 bases separated the two germline ends. CDR1 is MRHNA, CDR2 SNTAGT, per germline. The CDR3 here is CASSESLGLAKNIQYF. CDR3 in DNA: TGTGCCAGCAGTGAGTCTCTTGGCCTAGCCAAAAACATTCAGTACTTC.

The chain is built from TRBV2 and TRBJ1-5, with D possibly being TRBD1 (6 bases). Germline V CDR1 and CDR2: SNHLY, FYNNEI. This CDR3 is built from 14 residues. Trimming stripped 4 bases from V and 4 bases from J, with 11 bases between. CDR3 sequence: CASSGQVGNQPQHF. CDR3 DNA sequence: TGTGCCAGCAGTGGACAGGTGGGGAATCAGCCCCAGCATTTT.

The DNA for the CDR3 is TGTGCCAGCAGCTTAGGTTCAGGGAACTCCTACGAGCAGTACTTC. This encodes CASSLGSGNSYEQYF. V gene TRBV11-3 combines with J gene TRBJ2-7; TRBD1 might be the D (5 bases). V lost 1 base and J 0 bases, leaving 10 bases between the germline ends. The CDR3 extends over 15 amino acids. Per germline, CDR1 SGHNT and CDR2 YENEEA. Together with reference TRBV11-3 and TRBJ2-7, the CDR3 gives the full variable domain: EAGVVQSPRYKIIEKKQPVAFWCNPISGHNTLYWYLQNLGQGPELLIRYENEEAVDDSQLPKDRFSAERLKGVDSTLKIQPAELGDSAVYLCASSLGSGNSYEQYFGPGTRLTVT.

The chain combines TRBV11-2 with TRBJ1-3, with 7 bases aligning to TRBD1. In germline, CDR1 is SGHAT, CDR2 FQNNGV. The CDR3 has 15 amino acids. V dropped 5 bases and J dropped 2; count of bases not matched to a gene: 6. The CDR3 DNA reads as TGTGCCAGCAGCCCCCGGGACAGAACTGGAAACACCATATATTTT. Protein sequence: CASSPRDRTGNTIYF. Drawing the rest from reference TRBV11-2 and TRBJ1-3, the complete variable domain is EAGVAQSPRYKIIEKRQSVAFWCNPISGHATLYWYQQILGQGPKLLIQFQNNGVVDDSQLPKDRFSAERLKGVDSTLKIQPAKLEDSAVYLCASSPRDRTGNTIYFGEGSWLTVV.

The V gene is TRBV15, the J gene TRBJ2-3; 10 nucleotides match TRBD2. From germline, CDR1 is LNHNV and CDR2 YYDKDF (reference sequence). J was trimmed by 2 bases and V by 4 bases; bases with no gene match: 6. This CDR3 comprises 16 residues. As DNA, the CDR3 is TGTGCCACCAGCACGTATAGCGGGAGGACCACAGATACGCAGTATTTT. Encoded protein: CATSTYSGRTTDTQYF.

V usage is TRBV7-9 and J usage is TRBJ1-1; 7 bases match TRBD1. With 11 bases clipped from V and 2 bases from J, the junction kept 14 bases outside the gene matches. The germline CDR1 and CDR2 sequences are SEHNR and FQNEAQ (reference sequence). The CDR3 consists of 15 residues. The DNA of the CDR3 is TGTGCCTCACAGGGGAACGGGGGGGACAACACTGAAGCTTTCTTT. This translates into CASQGNGGDNTEAFF.

The chain combines TRBV2 with TRBJ2-7, with 11 bases aligning to TRBD2. The CDR3 covers 18 residues. In germline, CDR1 is SNHLY, CDR2 FYNNEI. With V trimmed by 0 bases and J by 7 bases, 14 bases remained unmatched. CDR3 sequence: CASSEALGTSGLTKEQYF. The CDR3 region has the DNA TGTGCCAGCAGTGAAGCGCTTGGGACTAGCGGACTTACGAAGGAGCAGTACTTC.

This CDR3 is CASSQLAGPTDTQYF. As DNA, the CDR3 is TGTGCCAGCAGCCAATTAGCGGGTCCCACAGATACGCAGTATTTT. V and J are TRBV3-1 (or the pseudogene TRBV3-2) and TRBJ2-3; 7 bases line up with TRBD2. V was clipped by 2 bases and J by 2 bases; unmatched bases: 4. The germline gives CDR1 LGHDT, CDR2 YNNKEL (reference sequence). This CDR3 has 15 amino acids.

V and J are TRBV5-1 and TRBJ2-7; TRBD2 aligns across 9 bases. Losses at the gene ends were 7 bases for V and 1 base for J; bases not matched to a gene: 6. Germline V gives CDR1 SGHRS, CDR2 YFSETQ. The CDR3 runs to 14 residues. The CDR3 sequence is CASGRLAASYEQYF. The CDR3 coding sequence is TGCGCCAGCGGCAGACTAGCGGCATCCTACGAGCAGTACTTC.